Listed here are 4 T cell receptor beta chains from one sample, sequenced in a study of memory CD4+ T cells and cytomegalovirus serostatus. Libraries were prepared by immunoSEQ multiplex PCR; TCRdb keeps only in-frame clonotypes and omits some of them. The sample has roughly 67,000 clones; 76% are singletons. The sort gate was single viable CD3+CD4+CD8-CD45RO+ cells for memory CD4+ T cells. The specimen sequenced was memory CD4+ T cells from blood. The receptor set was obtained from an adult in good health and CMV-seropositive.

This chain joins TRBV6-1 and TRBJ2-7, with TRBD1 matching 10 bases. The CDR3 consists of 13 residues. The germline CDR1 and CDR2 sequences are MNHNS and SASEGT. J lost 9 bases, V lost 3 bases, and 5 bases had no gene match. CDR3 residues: CASSEGQGPLQYF. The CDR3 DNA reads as TGTGCCAGCAGTGAGGGACAGGGGCCACTGCAGTACTTC.

The CDR3 DNA is TGTGCCAGCAGTTCACGGACAGGGCAGGCTAATGAAAAACTGTTTTTT. Translation: CASSSRTGQANEKLFF. The V call is TRBV6-6, the J call TRBJ1-4; 8 positions agree with TRBD1. V was clipped by 4 bases and J by 3 bases; unmatched bases: 7. The CDR3 totals 16 residues. The germline V gene has CDR1 MNHNY and CDR2 SVGAGI (reference sequence).

The CDR3: CASSLSDRGTNGYTF. DNA of the CDR3: TGTGCCAGCAGTTTATCGGACAGGGGGACAAATGGCTACACCTTC. The chain joins TRBV27 to TRBJ1-2; 10 bases are shared with TRBD1. The V and J ends lost 0 bases and 6 bases, in that order; junction bases with no gene match: 4. The CDR3 is made up of 15 amino acids. Germline-derived CDR1 and CDR2 are MNHEY and SMNVEV (reference sequence).

CDR3 nucleotide sequence: TGTGCCAGCAGCTTAGGCAGGGGGGTGGATGGCTACACCTTC. Translating it yields CASSLGRGVDGYTF. J is TRBJ1-2 and V is TRBV11-2, with TRBD1 matching 7 bases. CDR1 is SGHAT, CDR2 FQNNGV, per germline. The trim removed 1 base at V and 6 bases at J, leaving 5 bases unmatched. The CDR3 contains 14 residues.